This T cell receptor beta chain originates from a study of T cell changes during pregnancy in multiple sclerosis. Profiling relied on immunoSEQ multiplex PCR, and the TCRdb table lists in-frame clones only, not all of them. Of roughly 48,000 clones listed, 92% are singletons. Germline V gene sequence: CDR1 SGHRS, CDR2 YFSETQ. The CDR3 totals 13 residues. The V end was cut by 4 bases, the J end by 3 bases, with 10 bases between. The material was CD4+ T cells from peripheral blood mononuclear cells, obtained in the second trimester of pregnancy. The chain employs TRBV5-1 and TRBJ2-5; possible D gene TRBD1, 6 bases. This TCR was sampled from a female donor in good health, enrolled as a control in a pregnancy study. CDR3 DNA: TGCGCCAGCAGCATGACAGGAAAAGAGACCCAGTACTTC. It specifies CASSMTGKETQYF.